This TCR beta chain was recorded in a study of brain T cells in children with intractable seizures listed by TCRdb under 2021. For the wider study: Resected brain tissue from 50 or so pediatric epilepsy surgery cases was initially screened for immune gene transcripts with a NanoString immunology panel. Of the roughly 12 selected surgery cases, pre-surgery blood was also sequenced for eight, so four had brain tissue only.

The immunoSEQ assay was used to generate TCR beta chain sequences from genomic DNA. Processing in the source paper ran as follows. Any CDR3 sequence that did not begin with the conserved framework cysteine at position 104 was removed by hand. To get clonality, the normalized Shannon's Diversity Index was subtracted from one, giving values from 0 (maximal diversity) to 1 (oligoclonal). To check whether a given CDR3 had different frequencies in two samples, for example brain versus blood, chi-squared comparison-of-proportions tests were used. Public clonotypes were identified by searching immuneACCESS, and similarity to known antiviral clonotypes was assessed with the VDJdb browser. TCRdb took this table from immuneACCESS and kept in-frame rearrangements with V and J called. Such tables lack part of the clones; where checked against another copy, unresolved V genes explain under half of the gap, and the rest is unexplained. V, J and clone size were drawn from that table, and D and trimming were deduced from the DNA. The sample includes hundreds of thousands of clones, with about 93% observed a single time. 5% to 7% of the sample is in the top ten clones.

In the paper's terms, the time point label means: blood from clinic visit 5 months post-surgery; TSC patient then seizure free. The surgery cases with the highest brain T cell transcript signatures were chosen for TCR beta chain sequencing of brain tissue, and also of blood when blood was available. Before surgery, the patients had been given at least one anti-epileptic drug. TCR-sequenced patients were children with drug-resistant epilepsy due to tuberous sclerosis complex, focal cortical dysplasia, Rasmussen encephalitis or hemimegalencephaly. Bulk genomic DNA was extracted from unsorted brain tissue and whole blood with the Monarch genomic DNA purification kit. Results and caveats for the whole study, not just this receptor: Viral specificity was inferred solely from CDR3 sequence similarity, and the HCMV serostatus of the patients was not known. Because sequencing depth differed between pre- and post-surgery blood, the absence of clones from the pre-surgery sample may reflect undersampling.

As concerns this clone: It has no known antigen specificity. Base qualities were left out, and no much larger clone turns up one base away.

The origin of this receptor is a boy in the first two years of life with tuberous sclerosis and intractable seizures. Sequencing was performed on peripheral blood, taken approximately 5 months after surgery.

The CDR3 protein sequence reads: CASSMGTKYNEQFF. The DNA sequence is as follows: TGTGCCAGTAGTATGGGGACAAAATACAATGAGCAGTTCTTC. This chain joins TRBV19 to TRBJ2-1, with TRBD1 tentatively as D gene (6 bases match). Measured from the cysteine to the phenylalanine, the CDR3 is 14 residues long. Of all the DNA, just the CDR3 is kept, 42 bases in frame from base 1. CDR1 and CDR2, per the germline V gene (reference sequence), are LNHDA and SQIVND. Trimming takes 3 bases from V and 4 bases from J, and the germline ends sit 10 bases apart.